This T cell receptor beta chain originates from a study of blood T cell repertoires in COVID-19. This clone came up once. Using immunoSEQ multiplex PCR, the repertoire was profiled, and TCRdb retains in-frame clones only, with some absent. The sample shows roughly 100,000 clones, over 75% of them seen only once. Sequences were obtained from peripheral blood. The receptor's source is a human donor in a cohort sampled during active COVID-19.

DNA for the CDR3: TGTGCCAGCGGGAGCGGGGCCAGGGGGACCCAGTACTTC. Translated: CASGSGARGTQYF. This chain joins TRBV2 and TRBJ2-5; weak D call: TRBD2 (7 bases). CDR3 length equals 13 residues. The ends were cut back, 8 bases at V and 7 bases at J, with 17 bases in the middle. Germline V gives CDR1 SNHLY, CDR2 FYNNEI. Based on the CDR3 plus reference TRBV2 and TRBJ2-5, the full variable domain is EPEVTQTPSHQVTQMGQEVILRCVPISNHLYFYWYRQILGQKVEFLVSFYNNEISEKSEIFDDQFSVERPDGSNFTLKIRSTKLEDSAMYFCASGSGARGTQYFGPGTRLLVL.